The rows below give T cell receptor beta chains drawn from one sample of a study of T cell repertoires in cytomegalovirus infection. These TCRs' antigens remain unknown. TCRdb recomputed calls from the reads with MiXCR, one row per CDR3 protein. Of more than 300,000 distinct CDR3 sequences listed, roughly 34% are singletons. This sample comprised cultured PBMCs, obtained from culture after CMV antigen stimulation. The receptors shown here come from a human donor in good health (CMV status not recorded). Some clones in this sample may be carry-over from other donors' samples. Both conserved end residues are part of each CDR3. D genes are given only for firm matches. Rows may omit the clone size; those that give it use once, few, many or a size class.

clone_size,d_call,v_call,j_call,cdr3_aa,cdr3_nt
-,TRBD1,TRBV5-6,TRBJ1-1,CASSLVAGGYTEAFF,TGTGCCAGCAGCTTGGTGGCAGGGGGCTACACTGAAGCTTTCTTT
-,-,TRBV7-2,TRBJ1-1,CASSLNEGLGTEAFF,TGTGCCAGCAGCTTAAACGAGGGGCTAGGCACTGAAGCTTTCTTT
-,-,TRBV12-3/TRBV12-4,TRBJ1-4,CASSRTRVTSNEKLFF,TGTGCCAGCAGTCGAACCAGGGTGACGAGTAATGAAAAACTGTTTTTT
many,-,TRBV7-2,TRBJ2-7,CASSLFSGVTWEQYF,TGTGCCAGCAGCTTATTCTCGGGAGTAACTTGGGAGCAGTACTTC
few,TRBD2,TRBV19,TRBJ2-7,CATRGSGEQYF,TGTGCCACGCGCGGGAGCGGCGAGCAGTACTTC
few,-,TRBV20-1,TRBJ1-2,CSARAGVYGYTF,TGCAGTGCTAGAGCTGGGGTCTATGGCTACACCTTC
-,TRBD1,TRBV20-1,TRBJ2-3,CSASGTGDTQYF,TGCAGTGCTAGCGGGACAGGCGATACGCAGTATTTT
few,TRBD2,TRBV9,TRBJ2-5,CASSSGLAGETQYF,TGTGCCAGCAGCTCGGGACTAGCGGGAGAGACCCAGTACTTC
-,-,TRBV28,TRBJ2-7,CASSINEQTYF,TGTGCCAGCAGTATTAATGAACAGACCTACTTC
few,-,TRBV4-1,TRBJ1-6,CASSQDSPLHF,TGCGCCAGCAGCCAAGATTCACCCCTCCACTTT
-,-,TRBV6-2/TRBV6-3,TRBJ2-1,CASSSYSGNEQFF,TGTGCCAGCAGCAGCTATAGCGGAAATGAGCAGTTCTTC
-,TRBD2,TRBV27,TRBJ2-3,CASSPNPGLLLDTQYF,TGTGCCAGCAGTCCAAACCCGGGACTACTGCTAGATACGCAGTATTTT
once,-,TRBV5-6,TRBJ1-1,CASSLMGEAFF,TGTGCCAGCAGCTTAATGGGGGAAGCTTTCTTT
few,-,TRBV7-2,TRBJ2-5,CASSRNDRETQYF,TGTGCCAGCAGCCGAAACGACAGGGAGACCCAGTACTTC
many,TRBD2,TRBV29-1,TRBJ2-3,CSVVRLAEPDTQYF,TGCAGCGTTGTAAGGCTAGCGGAACCAGATACGCAGTATTTT
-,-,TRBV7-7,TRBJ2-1,CASSLSLALSNEQFF,TGTGCTAGCAGCTTAAGTCTAGCGCTCTCCAATGAGCAGTTCTTC
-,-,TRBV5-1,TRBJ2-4,CASSLAGSNIQYF,TGCGCCAGCAGCTTGGCTGGGTCGAACATTCAGTACTTC
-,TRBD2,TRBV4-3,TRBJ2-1,CASSQDIAGGPYNEQFF,TGCGCCAGCAGCCAAGATATCGCGGGAGGGCCCTACAATGAGCAGTTCTTC